The T cell receptor (beta chain) under discussion was sequenced for a study of blood T cell repertoires in COVID-19. Only in-frame clones appear in the TCRdb table, and some are missing; sequencing was by immunoSEQ multiplex PCR. The sample lists some 350,000 clones, around 87% occurring once. Per germline, CDR1 SEHNR and CDR2 FQNEAQ (reference sequence). This CDR3 spans 12 amino acids. V gave up 8 bases and J gave up 13 bases; unmatched junction bases: 9. Sequencing input: PBMCs or T cells enriched from blood (not recorded which). The receptor was derived from a man younger than 35 who had recovered from COVID-19. The genes are TRBV7-9 and TRBJ1-4; 8 bases match TRBD1. CDR3 coding DNA: TGTGCCAGCTCGACAGGGGCTTTGGGACTGTTTTTT. This sequence encodes CASSTGALGLFF.